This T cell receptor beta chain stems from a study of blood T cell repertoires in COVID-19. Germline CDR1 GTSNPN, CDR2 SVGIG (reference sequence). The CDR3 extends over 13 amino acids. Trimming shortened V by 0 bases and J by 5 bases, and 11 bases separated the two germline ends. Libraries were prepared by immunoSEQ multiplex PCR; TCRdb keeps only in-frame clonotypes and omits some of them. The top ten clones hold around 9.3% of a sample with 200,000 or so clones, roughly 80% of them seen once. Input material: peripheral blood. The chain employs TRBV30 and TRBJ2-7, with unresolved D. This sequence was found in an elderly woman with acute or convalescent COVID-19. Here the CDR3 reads CAWSVAGTHEQYF. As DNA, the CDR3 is TGTGCCTGGAGTGTGGCAGGTACACACGAGCAGTACTTC.